The source of this TCR beta chain is a study of blood T cell repertoires in COVID-19. This CDR3 contains 14 residues. CDR1 is MDHEN and CDR2 is SYDVKM in the germline V gene. V gave up 5 bases and J gave up 5 bases; unmatched junction bases: 8. Per the authors' pipeline: Using reference gene primer amplification, nucleated cell counts were estimated. Repertoires were generated with immunoSEQ multiplex PCR, while TCRdb's copy carries only in-frame clones and drops some. The DNA was the basis for D and trimming; V, J and clone size are from that table. The sample includes about 90,000 clones, 76% seen only once; the top ten take about 6.4%.

The chain links TRBV28 to TRBJ2-5, with 7 bases lining up with TRBD1. Input material: peripheral blood. This TCR was recovered from a man aged 65 to 85 with acute or convalescent COVID-19. The CDR3 here is CASSELGGAETQYF. The DNA of the CDR3 is TGTGCCAGCAGTGAGTTAGGGGGCGCGGAGACCCAGTACTTC.